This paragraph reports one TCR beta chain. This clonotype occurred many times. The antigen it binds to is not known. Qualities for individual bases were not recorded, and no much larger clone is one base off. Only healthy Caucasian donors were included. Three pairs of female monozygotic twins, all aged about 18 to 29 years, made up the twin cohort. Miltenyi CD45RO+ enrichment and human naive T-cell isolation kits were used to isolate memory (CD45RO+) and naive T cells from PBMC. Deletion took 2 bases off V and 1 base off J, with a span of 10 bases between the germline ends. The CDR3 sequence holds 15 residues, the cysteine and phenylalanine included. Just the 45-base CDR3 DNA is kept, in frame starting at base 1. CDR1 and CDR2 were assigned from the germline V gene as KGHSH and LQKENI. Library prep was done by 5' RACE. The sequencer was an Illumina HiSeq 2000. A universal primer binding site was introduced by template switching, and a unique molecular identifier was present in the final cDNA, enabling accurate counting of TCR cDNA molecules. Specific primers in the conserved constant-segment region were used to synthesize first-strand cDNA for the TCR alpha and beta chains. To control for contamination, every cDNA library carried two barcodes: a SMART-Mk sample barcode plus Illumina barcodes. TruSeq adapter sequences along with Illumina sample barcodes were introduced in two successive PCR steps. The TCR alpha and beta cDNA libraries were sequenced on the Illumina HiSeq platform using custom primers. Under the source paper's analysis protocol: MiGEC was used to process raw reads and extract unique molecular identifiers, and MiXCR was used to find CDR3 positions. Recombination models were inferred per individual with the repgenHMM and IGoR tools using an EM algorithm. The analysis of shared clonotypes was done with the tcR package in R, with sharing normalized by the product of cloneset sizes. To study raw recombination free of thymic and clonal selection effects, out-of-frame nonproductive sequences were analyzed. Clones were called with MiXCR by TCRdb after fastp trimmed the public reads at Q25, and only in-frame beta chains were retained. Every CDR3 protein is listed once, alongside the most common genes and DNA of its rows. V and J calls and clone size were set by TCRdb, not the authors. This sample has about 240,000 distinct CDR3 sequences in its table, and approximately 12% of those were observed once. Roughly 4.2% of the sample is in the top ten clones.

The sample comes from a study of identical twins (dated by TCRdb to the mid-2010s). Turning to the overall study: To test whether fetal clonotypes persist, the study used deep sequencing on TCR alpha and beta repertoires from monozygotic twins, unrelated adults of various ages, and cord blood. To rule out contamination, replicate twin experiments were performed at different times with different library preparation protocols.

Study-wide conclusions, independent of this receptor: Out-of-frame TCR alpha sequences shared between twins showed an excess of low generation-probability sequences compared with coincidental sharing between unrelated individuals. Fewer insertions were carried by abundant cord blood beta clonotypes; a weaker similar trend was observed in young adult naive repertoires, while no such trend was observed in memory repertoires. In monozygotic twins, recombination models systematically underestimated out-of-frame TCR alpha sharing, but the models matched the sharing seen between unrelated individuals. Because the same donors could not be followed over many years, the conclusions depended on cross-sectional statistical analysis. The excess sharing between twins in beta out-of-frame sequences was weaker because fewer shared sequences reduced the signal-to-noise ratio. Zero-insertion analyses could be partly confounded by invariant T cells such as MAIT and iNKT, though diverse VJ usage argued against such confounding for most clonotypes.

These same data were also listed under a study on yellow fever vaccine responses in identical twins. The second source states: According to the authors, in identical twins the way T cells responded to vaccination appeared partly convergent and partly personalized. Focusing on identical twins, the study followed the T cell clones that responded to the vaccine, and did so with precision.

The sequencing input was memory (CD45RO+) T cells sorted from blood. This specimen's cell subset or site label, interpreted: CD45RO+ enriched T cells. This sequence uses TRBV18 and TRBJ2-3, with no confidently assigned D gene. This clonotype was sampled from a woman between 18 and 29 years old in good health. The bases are TGTGCCAGCTCACCAGGCGCGGCGGGCACAGATACGCAGTATTTT. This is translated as CASSPGAAGTDTQYF.